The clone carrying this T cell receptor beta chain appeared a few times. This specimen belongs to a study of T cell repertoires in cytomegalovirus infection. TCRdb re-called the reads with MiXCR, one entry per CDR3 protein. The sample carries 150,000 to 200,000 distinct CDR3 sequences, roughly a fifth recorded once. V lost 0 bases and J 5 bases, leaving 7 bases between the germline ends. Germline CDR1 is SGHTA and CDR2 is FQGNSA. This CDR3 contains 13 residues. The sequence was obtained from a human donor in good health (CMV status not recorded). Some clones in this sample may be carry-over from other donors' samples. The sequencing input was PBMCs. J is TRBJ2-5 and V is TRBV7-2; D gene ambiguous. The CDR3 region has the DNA TGTGCCAGCAGCTTAGCCCGGCGGGAGACCCAGTACTTC. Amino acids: CASSLARRETQYF.